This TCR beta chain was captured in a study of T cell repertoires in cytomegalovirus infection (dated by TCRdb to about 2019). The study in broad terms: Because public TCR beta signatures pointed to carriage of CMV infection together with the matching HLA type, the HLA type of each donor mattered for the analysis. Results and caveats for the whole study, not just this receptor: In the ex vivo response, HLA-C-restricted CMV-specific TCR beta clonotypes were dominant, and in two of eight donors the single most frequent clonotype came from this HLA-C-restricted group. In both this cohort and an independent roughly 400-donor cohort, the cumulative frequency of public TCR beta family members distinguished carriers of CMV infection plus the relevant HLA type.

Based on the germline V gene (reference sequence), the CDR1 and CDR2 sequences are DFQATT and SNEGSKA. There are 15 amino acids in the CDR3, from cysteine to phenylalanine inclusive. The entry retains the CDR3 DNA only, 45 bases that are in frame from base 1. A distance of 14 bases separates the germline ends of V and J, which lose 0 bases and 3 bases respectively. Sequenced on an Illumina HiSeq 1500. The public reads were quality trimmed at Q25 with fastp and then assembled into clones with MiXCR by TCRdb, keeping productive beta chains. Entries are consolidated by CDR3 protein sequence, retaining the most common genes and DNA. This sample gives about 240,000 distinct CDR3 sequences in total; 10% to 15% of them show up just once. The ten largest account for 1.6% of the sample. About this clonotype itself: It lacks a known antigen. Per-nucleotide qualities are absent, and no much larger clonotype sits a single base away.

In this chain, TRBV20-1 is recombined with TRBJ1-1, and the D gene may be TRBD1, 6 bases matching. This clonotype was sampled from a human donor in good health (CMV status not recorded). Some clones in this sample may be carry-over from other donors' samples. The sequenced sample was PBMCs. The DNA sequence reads TGCAGTGCTAGAGAATTCACGGGGGCGGACACTGAAGCTTTCTTT. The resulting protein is CSAREFTGADTEAFF.